The TCR beta chain under discussion was sequenced for a study of T cells in Graves' hyperthyroidism and ophthalmopathy. About the research overall: Peripheral blood was collected at initial diagnosis, before any treatment. General study findings and limits: Ophthalmopathy prediction by the model preceded onset by a median approximately six months.

Amplified regions were TCR beta CDR3 sequences from RNA transcripts. HTBI primers drove first-round RT-PCR of the TCR CDR3. TCRdb fed the multiplex PCR reads into MiXCR, producing one record per CDR3 protein. This table has 240,000 or so distinct CDR3 sequences, 16% appearing once. Patients were excluded for uncontrolled infection, other autoimmune disease, pregnancy or lactation. The PBMCs were taken from about 10 ml of fresh peripheral blood. This clonotype was detected ten times or more. Its antigen is still unknown. This receptor was obtained from a woman between 18 and 30 years old with Graves' ophthalmopathy. The sample consisted of blood.

The CDR3 bases are TGTGCCAGCAGCGCCGGGACAGGGGAAACTGAAGCTTTCTTT. It is translated as CASSAGTGETEAFF. The genes are TRBV9 and TRBJ1-1; 10 nucleotides agree with TRBD1. The CDR3 runs to 14 residues. CDR1 is SGDLS, CDR2 YYNGEE, per germline. J lost 5 bases, V lost 3 bases, and 4 bases had no gene match.